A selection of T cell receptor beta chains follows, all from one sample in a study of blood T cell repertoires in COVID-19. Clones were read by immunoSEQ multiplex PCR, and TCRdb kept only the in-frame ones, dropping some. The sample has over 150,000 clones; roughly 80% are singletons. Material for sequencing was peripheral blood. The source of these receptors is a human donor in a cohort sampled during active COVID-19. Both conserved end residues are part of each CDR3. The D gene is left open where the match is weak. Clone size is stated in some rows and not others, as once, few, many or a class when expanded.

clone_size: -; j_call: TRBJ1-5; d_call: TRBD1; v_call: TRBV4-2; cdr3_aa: CASSQRQGSSQPQHF; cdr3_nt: TGTGCCAGCAGCCAAAGACAGGGATCGAGCCAGCCCCAGCATTTT
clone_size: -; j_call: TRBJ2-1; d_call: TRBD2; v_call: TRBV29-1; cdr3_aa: CSVEAGTSGGHEQFF; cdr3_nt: TGCAGCGTTGAAGCCGGGACTAGCGGGGGACATGAGCAGTTCTTC
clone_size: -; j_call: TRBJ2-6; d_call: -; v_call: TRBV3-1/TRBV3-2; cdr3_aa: CASSQVWAGPGANVLTF; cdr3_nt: TGTGCCAGCAGCCAAGTCTGGGCAGGGCCTGGGGCCAACGTCCTGACTTTC
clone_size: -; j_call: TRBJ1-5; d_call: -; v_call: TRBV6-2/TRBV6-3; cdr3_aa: CASSYRDKGSDQPQHF; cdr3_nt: TGTGCCAGCAGTTACAGGGACAAGGGTTCGGATCAGCCCCAGCATTTT
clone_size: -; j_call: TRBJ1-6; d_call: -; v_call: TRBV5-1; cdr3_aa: CASSLVVRGDSPLHF; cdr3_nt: TGCGCCAGCAGCTTGGTTGTGCGGGGAGATTCACCCCTCCACTTT
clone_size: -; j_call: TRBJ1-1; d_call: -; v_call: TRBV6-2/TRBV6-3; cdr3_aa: CASTPNRGGRTEAFF; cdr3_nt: TGTGCCAGCACCCCTAACCGTGGCGGGAGGACTGAAGCTTTCTTT
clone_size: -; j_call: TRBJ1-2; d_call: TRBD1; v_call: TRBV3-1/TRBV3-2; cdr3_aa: CASRTTGRGGYTF; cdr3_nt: TGTGCCAGCAGGACGACAGGGCGAGGGGGCTACACCTTC
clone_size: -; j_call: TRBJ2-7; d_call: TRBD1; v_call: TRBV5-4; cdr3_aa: CASSYGTAYEQYF; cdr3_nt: TGTGCCAGCAGCTATGGGACAGCATACGAGCAGTACTTC
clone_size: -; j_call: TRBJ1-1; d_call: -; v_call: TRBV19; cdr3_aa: CASTLSTDSFEAFF; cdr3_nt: TGTGCCAGTACTCTCTCCACCGACAGTTTTGAAGCTTTCTTT
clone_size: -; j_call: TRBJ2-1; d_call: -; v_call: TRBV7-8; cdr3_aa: CASSPGLGLRRGSAYNEQFF; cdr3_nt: TGTGCCAGCAGCCCCGGATTAGGCCTCAGAAGGGGGTCAGCCTACAATGAGCAGTTCTTC
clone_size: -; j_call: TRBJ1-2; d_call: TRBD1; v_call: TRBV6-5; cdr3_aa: CASSTTEGAYTF; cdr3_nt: TGTGCCAGCAGTACCACGGAGGGGGCCTACACCTTC
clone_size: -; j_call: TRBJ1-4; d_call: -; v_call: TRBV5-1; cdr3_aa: CASSLDRSEEKLFF; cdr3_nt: TGCGCCAGCAGCTTAGACAGGTCAGAGGAAAAACTGTTTTTT
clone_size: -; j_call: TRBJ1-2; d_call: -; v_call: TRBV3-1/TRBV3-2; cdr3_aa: CASSQDRGSGGYTF; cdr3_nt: TGTGCCAGCAGCCAAGATCGGGGGTCCGGGGGCTACACCTTC
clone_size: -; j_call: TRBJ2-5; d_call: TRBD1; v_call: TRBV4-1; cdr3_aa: CASSSWDRGQETQYF; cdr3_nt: TGCGCCAGCAGCTCATGGGACAGGGGACAAGAGACCCAGTACTTC
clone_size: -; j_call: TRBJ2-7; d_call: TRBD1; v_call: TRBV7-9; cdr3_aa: CASSSARGQAQEQYF; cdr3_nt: TGTGCCAGCAGCTCCGCTCGGGGACAGGCCCAGGAGCAGTACTTC
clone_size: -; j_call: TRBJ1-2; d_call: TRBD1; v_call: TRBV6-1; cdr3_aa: CASSELDRGRWDGYTF; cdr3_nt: TGTGCCAGCAGTGAATTGGACAGGGGGCGCTGGGACGGCTACACCTTC
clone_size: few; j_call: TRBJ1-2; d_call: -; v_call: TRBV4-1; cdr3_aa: CASSQEWGANYGYTF; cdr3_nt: TGCGCCAGCAGCCAAGAGTGGGGGGCTAACTATGGCTACACCTTC
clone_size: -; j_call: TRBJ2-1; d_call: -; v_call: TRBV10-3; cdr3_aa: CAISESTSGWNEQFF; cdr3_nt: TGTGCCATCAGTGAGTCGACTAGTGGCTGGAATGAGCAGTTCTTC
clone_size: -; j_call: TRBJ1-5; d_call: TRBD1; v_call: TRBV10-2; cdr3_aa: CASSNTGDTSNQPQHF; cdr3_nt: TGCGCCAGCAGTAATACAGGGGACACCAGCAATCAGCCCCAGCATTTT
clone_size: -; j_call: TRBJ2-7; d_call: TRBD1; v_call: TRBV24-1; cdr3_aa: CATSEGGTGPYEQYF; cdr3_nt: TGTGCCACCAGTGAAGGGGGGACAGGGCCTTACGAGCAGTACTTC
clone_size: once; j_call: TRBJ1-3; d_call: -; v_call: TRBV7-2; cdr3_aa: CASSTEGFSGNTIYF; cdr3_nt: TGTGCCAGCAGCACCGAGGGATTCTCTGGAAACACCATATATTTT
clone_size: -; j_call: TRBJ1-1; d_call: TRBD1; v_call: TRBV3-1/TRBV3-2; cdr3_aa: CASAKHRTGTEWRNTEAFF; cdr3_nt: TGTGCCAGCGCCAAGCACCGGACAGGGACGGAGTGGCGGAACACTGAAGCTTTCTTT
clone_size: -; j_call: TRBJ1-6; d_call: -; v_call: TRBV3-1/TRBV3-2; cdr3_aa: CASSQESRNSPLHF; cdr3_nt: TGTGCCAGCAGCCAAGAGTCGCGGAATTCACCCCTCCACTTT
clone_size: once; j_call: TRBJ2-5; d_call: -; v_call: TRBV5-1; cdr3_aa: CASTSGTGGSGTSGGETQYF; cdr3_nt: TGCGCCAGCACCTCCGGGACAGGGGGCTCCGGGACTAGCGGAGGGGAGACCCAGTACTTC
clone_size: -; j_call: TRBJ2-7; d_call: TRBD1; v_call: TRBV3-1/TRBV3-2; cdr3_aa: CASSRTGSTQYF; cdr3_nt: TGTGCCAGCAGCCGGACAGGGTCTACGCAGTACTTC
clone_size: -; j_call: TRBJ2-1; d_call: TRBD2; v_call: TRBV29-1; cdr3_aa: CSVEDTSGGANEQFF; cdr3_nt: TGCAGCGTTGAAGACACTAGCGGGGGGGCTAATGAGCAGTTCTTC
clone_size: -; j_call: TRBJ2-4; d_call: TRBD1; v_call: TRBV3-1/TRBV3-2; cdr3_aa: CASSRRDSPTGDIQYF; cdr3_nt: TGTGCCAGCAGCCGCAGGGACAGCCCAACCGGGGACATTCAGTACTTC
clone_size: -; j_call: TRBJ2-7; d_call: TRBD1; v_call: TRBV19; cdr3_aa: CASSPGTATYEQYF; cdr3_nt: TGTGCCAGTAGTCCAGGGACAGCTACCTACGAGCAGTACTTC
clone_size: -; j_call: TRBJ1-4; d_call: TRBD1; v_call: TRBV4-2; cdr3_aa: CASSQGQGAAEWMATNEKLFF; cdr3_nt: TGTGCCAGCAGCCAAGGACAGGGGGCTGCAGAATGGATGGCAACTAATGAAAAACTGTTTTTT
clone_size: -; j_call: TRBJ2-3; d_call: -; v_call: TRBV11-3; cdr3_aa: CASSLSGDIYTDTQYF; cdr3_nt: TGTGCCAGCAGCTTGTCGGGGGATATCTACACAGATACGCAGTATTTT
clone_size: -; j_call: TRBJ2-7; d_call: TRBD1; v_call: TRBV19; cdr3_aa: CASSPRGQMYEQYF; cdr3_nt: TGTGCCAGTAGTCCCCGGGGACAGATGTACGAGCAGTACTTC
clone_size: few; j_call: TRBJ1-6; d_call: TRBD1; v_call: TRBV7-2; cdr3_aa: CASSFRTGGNSPLHF; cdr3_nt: TGTGCCAGCAGCTTTCGGACAGGGGGCAATTCACCCCTCCACTTT
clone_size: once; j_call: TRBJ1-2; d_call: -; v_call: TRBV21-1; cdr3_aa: CASSKERTGGEFRYTF; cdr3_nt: TGTGCCAGCAGCAAAGAAAGGACAGGGGGCGAGTTTCGCTACACCTTC
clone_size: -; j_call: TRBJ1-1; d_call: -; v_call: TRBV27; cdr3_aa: CASSLIGGSSEAFF; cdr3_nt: TGTGCCAGCAGTTTAATTGGGGGGAGTTCTGAAGCTTTCTTT
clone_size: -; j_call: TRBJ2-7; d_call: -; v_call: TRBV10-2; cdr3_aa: CASTTRLTPTLQEQYF; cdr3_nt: TGCGCCAGCACTACCAGACTAACCCCAACCCTCCAGGAGCAGTACTTC
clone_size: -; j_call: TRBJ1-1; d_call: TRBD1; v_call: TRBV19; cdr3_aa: CASSPRQGAGFTEAFF; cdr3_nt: TGTGCCAGTAGTCCCCGACAGGGGGCAGGGTTCACTGAAGCTTTCTTT